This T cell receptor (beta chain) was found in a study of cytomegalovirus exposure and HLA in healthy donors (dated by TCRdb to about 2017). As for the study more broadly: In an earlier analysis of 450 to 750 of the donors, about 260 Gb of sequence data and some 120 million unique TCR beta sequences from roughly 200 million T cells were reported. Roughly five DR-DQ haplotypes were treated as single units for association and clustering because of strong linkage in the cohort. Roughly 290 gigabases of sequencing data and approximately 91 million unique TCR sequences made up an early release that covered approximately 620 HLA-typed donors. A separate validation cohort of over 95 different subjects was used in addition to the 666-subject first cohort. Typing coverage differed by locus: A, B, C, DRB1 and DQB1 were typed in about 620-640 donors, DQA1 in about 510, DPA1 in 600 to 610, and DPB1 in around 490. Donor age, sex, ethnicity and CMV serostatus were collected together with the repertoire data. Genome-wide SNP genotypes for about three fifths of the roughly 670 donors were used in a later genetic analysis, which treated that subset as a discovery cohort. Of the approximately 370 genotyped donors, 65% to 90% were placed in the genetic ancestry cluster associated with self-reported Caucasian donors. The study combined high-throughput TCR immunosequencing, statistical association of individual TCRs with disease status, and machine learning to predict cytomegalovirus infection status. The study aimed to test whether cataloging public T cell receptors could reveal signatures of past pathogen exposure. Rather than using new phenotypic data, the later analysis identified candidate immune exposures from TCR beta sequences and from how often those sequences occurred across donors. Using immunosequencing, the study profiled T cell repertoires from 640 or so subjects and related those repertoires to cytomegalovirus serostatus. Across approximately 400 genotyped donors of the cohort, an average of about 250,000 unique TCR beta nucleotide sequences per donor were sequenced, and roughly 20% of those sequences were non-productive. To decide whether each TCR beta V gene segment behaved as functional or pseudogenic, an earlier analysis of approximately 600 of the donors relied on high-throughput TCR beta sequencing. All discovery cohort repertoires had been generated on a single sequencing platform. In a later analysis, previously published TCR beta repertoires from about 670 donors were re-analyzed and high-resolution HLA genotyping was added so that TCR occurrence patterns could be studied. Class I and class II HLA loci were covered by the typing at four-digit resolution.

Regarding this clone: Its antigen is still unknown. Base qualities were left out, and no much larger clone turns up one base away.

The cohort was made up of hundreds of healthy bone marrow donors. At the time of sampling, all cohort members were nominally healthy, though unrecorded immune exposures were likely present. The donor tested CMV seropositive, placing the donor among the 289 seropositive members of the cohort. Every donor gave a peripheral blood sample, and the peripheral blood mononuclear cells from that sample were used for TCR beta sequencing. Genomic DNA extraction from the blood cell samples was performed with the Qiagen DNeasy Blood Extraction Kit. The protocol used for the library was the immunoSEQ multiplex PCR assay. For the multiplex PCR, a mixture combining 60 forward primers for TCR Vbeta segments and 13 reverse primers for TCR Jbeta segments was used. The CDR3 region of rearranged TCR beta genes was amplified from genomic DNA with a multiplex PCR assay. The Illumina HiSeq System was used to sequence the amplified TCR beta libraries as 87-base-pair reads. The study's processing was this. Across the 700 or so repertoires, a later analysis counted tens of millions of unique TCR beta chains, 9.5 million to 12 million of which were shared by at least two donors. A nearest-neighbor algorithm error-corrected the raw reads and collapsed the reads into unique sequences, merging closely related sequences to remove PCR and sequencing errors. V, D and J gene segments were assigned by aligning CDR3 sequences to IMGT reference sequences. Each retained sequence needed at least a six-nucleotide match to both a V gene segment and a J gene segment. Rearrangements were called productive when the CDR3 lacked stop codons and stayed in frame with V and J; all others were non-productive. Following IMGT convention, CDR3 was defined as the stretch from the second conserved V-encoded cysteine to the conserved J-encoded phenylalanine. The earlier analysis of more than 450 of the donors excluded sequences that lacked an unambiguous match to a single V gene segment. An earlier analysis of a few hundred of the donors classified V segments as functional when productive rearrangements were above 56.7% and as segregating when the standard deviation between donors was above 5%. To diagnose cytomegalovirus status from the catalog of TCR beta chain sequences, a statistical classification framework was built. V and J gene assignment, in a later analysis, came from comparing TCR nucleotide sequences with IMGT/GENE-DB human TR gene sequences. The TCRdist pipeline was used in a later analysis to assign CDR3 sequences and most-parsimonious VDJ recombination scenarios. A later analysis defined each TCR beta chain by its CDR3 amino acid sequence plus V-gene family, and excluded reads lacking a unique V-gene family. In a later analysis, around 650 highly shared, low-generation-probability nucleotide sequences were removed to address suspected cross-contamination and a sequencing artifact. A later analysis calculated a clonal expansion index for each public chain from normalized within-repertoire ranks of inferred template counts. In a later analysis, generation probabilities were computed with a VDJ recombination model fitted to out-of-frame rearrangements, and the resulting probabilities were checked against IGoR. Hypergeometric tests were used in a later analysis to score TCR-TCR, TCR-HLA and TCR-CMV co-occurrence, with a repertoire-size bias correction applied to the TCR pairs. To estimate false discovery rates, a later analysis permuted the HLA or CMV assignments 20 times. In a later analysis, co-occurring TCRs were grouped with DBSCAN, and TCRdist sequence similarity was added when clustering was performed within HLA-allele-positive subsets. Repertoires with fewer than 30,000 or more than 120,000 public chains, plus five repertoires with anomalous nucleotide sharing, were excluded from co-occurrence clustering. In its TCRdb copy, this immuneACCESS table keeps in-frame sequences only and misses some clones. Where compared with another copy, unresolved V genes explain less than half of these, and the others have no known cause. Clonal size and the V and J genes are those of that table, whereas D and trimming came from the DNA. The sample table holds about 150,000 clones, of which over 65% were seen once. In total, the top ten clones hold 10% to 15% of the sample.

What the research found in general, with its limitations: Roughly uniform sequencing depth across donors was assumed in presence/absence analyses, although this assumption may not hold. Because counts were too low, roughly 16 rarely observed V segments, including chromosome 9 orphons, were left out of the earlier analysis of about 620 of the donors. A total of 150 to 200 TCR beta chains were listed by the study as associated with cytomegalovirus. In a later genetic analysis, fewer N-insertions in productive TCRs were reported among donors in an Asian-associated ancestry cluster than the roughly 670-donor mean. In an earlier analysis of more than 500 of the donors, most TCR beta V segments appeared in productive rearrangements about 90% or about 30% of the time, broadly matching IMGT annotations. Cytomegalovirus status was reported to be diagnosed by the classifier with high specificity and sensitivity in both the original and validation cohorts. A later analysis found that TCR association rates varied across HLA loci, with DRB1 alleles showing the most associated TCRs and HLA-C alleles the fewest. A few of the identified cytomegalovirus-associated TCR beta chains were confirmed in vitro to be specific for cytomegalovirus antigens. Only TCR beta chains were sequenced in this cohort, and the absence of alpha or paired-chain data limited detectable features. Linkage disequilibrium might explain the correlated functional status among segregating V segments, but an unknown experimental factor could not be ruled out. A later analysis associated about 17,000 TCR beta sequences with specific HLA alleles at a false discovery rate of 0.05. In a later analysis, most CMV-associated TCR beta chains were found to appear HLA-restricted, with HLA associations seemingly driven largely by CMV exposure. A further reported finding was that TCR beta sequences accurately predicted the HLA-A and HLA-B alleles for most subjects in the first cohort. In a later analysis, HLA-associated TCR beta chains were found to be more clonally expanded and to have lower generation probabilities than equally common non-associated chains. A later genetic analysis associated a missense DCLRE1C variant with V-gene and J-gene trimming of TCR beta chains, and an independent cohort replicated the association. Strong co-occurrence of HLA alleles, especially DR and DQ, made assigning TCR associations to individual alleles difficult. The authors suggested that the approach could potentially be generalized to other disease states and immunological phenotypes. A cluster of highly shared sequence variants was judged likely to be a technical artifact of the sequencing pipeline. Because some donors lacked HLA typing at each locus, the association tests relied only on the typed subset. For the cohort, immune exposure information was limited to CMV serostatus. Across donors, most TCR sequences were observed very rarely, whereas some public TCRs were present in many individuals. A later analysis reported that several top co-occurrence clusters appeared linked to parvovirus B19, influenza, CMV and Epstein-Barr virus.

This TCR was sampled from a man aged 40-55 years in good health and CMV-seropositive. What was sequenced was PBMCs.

The DNA sequence reads TGCGCCAGCAGCCCCCAGGCGACGGAGACCCAGTACTTC. This sequence encodes CASSPQATETQYF. This chain is built from TRBV4-1 and TRBJ2-5, with the D gene call left open. Inclusive of the bounding cysteine and phenylalanine, the CDR3 is 13 residues long. Here the CDR3 DNA is all that survives: 39 bases in frame from base 1. V lost 4 bases and J lost 5 bases; the stretch between them is 11 bases long. Via the germline V gene, CDR1 is MGHRA and CDR2 YSYEKL.